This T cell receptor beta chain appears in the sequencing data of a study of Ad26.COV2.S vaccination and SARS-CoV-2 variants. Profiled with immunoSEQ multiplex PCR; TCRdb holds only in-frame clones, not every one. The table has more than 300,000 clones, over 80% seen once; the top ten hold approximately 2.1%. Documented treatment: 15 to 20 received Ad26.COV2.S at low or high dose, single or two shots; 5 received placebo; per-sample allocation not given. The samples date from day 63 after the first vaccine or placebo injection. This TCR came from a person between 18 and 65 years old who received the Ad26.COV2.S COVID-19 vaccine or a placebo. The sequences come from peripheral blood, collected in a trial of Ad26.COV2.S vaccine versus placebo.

The DNA of the CDR3 is TGTGCCAGCAGCCCTCCTCCGGGTCCCACGGGCCCTGAAGCTTTCTTT. Translating it yields CASSPPPGPTGPEAFF. The chain uses TRBV11-2 and TRBJ1-1; D gene ambiguous. CDR3 length: 16 amino acids. Per germline, CDR1 SGHAT and CDR2 FQNNGV. V shed 5 bases and J shed 6 bases, with 22 bases lying between them.